This T cell receptor (beta chain) comes out of a study of T-cell reconstitution after alpha-beta-depleted transplantation in children. Study observations and caveats: Several hundred expanded graft clones reportedly supplied alpha-beta T cells about two months after transplant. After transplant, high TCRbeta diversity at day 60 in some patients arose from surviving recipient T cells and thymic progenitors. At the one-year point after transplant, T-cell counts and TCRbeta diversity were found to come mostly from T cells that had been newly produced.

This clonotype was seen ten or more times. Its target is unknown. The library targeted TCRbeta and was prepared with unique molecular identifiers. TCRdb independently ran MiXCR on the PCR reads; one entry per CDR3 protein. The sample includes 65,000 to 85,000 distinct CDR3 sequences, roughly a tenth of them seen just once. Trimming removed 5 bases from V and 10 bases from J, with 21 bases in between. Germline CDR1 and CDR2: MNHEY and SVGEGT. This CDR3 region has 15 residues. The sequencing used PBMCs, collected before TCRalphabeta/CD19-depleted stem cell transplant. The rearrangement joins TRBV6-2 or TRBV6-3 to TRBJ2-1; D tentatively reads TRBD1 or TRBD2 (6 bases each). The receptor comes from a boy between 10 and 17 years old with acute myeloid leukemia, due to receive a stem cell transplant. CDR3 DNA: TGTGCCAGCAGTCTCATTGCCGGCACAGGGAGGGAGCAGTTCTTC. Translated: CASSLIAGTGREQFF.